Listed here are 26 T cell receptor beta chains from one sample, sequenced in a study of OX40 agonist ivuxolimab in advanced cancers. Profiling relied on immunoSEQ multiplex PCR, and the TCRdb table lists in-frame clones only, not all of them. The sample has about 38,000 clones, 85% seen once. Sequenced material: CD4+ or CD8+ T cells sorted from blood, taken in a trial of the OX40 agonist ivuxolimab. These receptors all stem from an adult with an advanced solid tumor such as melanoma, head and neck, liver or kidney cancer.

The chain combines TRBV7-9 with TRBJ2-7; D possibly corresponds to TRBD1 (8 bases). V lost 5 bases to trimming and J lost 4 bases, with 12 bases between them. The germline gives CDR1 SEHNR, CDR2 FQNEAQ (reference sequence). The CDR3 totals 13 residues. The CDR3 spells CASSHRGGYEQYF. In DNA, the CDR3 is TGTGCCAGCAGCCACAGGGGGGGGTACGAGCAGTACTTC.

The rearrangement links TRBV18 to TRBJ2-3, with a weak D call TRBD1 (6 bases). Germline V gives CDR1 KGHSH, CDR2 LQKENI. The CDR3 has 14 amino acids. The V end lost 6 bases, the J end lost 0 bases, and 10 bases lay between the germline ends. The CDR3 DNA sequence: TGTGCCAGCTCGGACAGACCCAGCACAGATACGCAGTATTTT. Translated, it gives CASSDRPSTDTQYF.

The J gene is TRBJ1-1, the V gene TRBV11-3, with D unclear. Germline assignment: CDR1 SGHNT and CDR2 YENEEA. The CDR3 sequence is 12 residues long. The germline V and J ends were trimmed by 4 bases and 1 base, with 4 bases remaining between them. CDR3 loop: CASSSGNTEAFF. DNA for the CDR3: TGTGCCAGCAGCTCAGGGAACACTGAAGCTTTCTTT.

For the CDR3, the DNA is TGTGCCAGCAGCTTATTGAGGCAGGGCGTTAACTATGGCTACACCTTC. Protein sequence: CASSLLRQGVNYGYTF. The chain has TRBV7-9 and TRBJ1-2; a possible D gene is TRBD1 (5 bases). Germline-derived CDR1 and CDR2 are SEHNR and FQNEAQ (reference sequence). Trimming stripped 2 bases from V and 1 base from J, with 14 bases between. The CDR3 spans 16 residues.

The chain links TRBV7-9 to TRBJ2-5; TRBD2 aligns across 15 bases. Germline V gene lookup returns CDR1 SEHNR and CDR2 FQNEAQ (reference sequence). With 5 bases clipped from V and 5 bases from J, the junction kept 3 bases outside the gene matches. The CDR3 consists of 15 residues. The CDR3 DNA sequence: TGTGCCAGCAGCCCGGGACTAGCGGGAGGTGAGACCCAGTACTTC. As protein: CASSPGLAGGETQYF.

CDR3 bases: TGCGCCAGCAGCCTCCGGGACAGGGGCGGCGAGCAGTACTTC. As protein: CASSLRDRGGEQYF. The chain couples TRBV4-1 to TRBJ2-7, with 10 nucleotides matching TRBD1. Germline trimming cut 4 bases from V and 6 bases from J; bases unmatched to any gene: 6. In germline, CDR1 is MGHRA, CDR2 YSYEKL. This CDR3 region has 14 residues.

V and J are TRBV10-1 and TRBJ1-6, with D uncertain. Germline V CDR1 and CDR2: WNHNN, SYGVQD (reference sequence). V was shortened by 2 bases and J by 8 bases, with 7 bases between the two germline ends. The CDR3 runs 13 residues. The CDR3 here is CASSEDPYSPLHF. The CDR3 DNA reads as TGCGCCAGCAGTGAGGACCCCTATTCACCCCTCCACTTT.

The V and J genes are TRBV10-2 and TRBJ1-1; 7 nucleotides line up with TRBD1. V shed 2 bases, J shed 1 base, and the junction held 1 base outside the gene matches. The germline CDR1 and CDR2 sequences are WSHSY and SAAADI. This CDR3 has 14 amino acids. The CDR3 coding sequence is TGCGCCAGCAGTGAGAGGGACAGGAACACTGAAGCTTTCTTT. It encodes CASSERDRNTEAFF.

The rearrangement links TRBV18 to TRBJ1-4; tentative D call: TRBD1 (6 bases). This CDR3 has 16 amino acids. The ends were cut back, 1 base at V and 4 bases at J, with 13 bases in the middle. CDR1 is KGHSH and CDR2 is LQKENI in the germline V gene. The CDR3 nucleotides are TGTGCCAGCTCACCACGCAGGGGTTCGGGTAATGAAAAACTGTTTTTT. Translation gives CASSPRRGSGNEKLFF.

Only one count was recorded for this clone. This chain connects TRBV9 to TRBJ2-7, with a weak D call TRBD1 (6 bases). Germline V gene lookup returns CDR1 SGDLS and CDR2 YYNGEE. V shed 0 bases and J shed 0 bases, with 7 bases lying between them. This CDR3 is built from 14 residues. The CDR3 region is CASSVEGVSYEQYF. Here the CDR3 DNA reads TGTGCCAGCAGCGTAGAGGGGGTCTCCTACGAGCAGTACTTC. The entire variable domain, with the rest obtained from reference TRBV9 and TRBJ2-7, is as follows: DSGVTQTPKHLITATGQRVTLRCSPRSGDLSVYWYQQSLDQGLQFLIQYYNGEERAKGNILERFSAQQFPDLHSELNLSSLELGDSALYFCASSVEGVSYEQYFGPGTRLTVT.

The chain links TRBV7-9 to TRBJ2-1; TRBD1 is a possible D gene (6 bases). Germline values: CDR1 SEHNR, CDR2 FQNEAQ (reference sequence). The ends were cut back, 2 bases at V and 9 bases at J, with 20 bases in the middle. The length of the CDR3 is 16 residues. The CDR3 nucleotides read TGTGCCAGCAGCTTATTCCTATCCGAAGCAGGGGTTGAGCAGTTCTTC. This gives the protein CASSLFLSEAGVEQFF.

The chain carries TRBV11-2 and TRBJ1-2, with D unclear. Trimming shortened V by 9 bases and J by 8 bases, and 19 bases separated the two germline ends. The germline CDR1 and CDR2 sequences are SGHAT and FQNNGV. The CDR3 spans 13 residues. Here the CDR3 reads CASRGPGTYGYTF. CDR3 coding DNA: TGTGCCAGTCGAGGCCCGGGTACTTACGGCTACACCTTC.

The CDR3: CASSVMRDRPYEQYF. CDR3 DNA: TGTGCCAGCAGTGTAATGCGGGACAGACCCTACGAGCAGTACTTC. The V gene is TRBV2, the J gene TRBJ2-7, with D possibly matching TRBD1 (7 bases). This CDR3 comprises 15 residues. V was cut by 4 bases and J by 2 bases, with 15 bases left in between. The germline gives CDR1 SNHLY, CDR2 FYNNEI.

The chain recombines TRBV28 with TRBJ2-1; D not resolved. The V and J ends lost 2 bases and 10 bases respectively, with 9 bases between them. Germline loops: CDR1 MDHEN, CDR2 SYDVKM. The CDR3 has 12 residues. CDR3 DNA sequence: TGTGCCAGCAGTTTAAACGTTTACGAGCAGTTCTTC. This encodes CASSLNVYEQFF. Looking up the rest from reference TRBV28 and TRBJ2-1 gives the full variable domain: DVKVTQSSRYLVKRTGEKVFLECVQDMDHENMFWYRQDPGLGLRLIYFSYDVKMKEKGDIPEGYSVSREKKERFSLILESASTNQTSMYLCASSLNVYEQFFGPGTRLTVL.

The CDR3, as DNA: TGCAGCGTTGGGAACAGGGAGAACACTGAAGCTTTCTTT. Translation gives CSVGNRENTEAFF. The V gene is TRBV29-1, the J gene TRBJ1-1, with D possibly being TRBD1 (6 bases). Germline values: CDR1 SQVTM, CDR2 ANQGSEA. The CDR3 covers 13 residues. Trimming cost V 4 bases and J 1 base, with 10 bases left between them.

The CDR3 DNA reads as TGTGCCAGCAGCTTCATTTCTAGCGAGACAGAGACCCAGTACTTC. This sequence encodes CASSFISSETETQYF. The J gene is TRBJ2-5, the V gene TRBV11-2, with D maybe TRBD2 (6 bases). The CDR3 totals 15 residues. The V end was cut by 3 bases, the J end by 4 bases, with 15 bases between. The germline V gene encodes CDR1 SGHAT and CDR2 FQNNGV.

CDR3 nucleotides: TGTGCCAGCTCACCAGCAGCTTCCTACGAGCAGTACTTC. Protein: CASSPAASYEQYF. This rearrangement joins TRBV18 to TRBJ2-7; no reliable D call. Trimming removed 2 bases from V and 1 base from J, with 6 bases in between. CDR1 and CDR2 from the germline V gene are KGHSH and LQKENI. The CDR3 runs 13 residues. The full variable domain, its missing parts supplied by reference TRBV18 and TRBJ2-7, is NAGVMQNPRHLVRRRGQEARLRCSPMKGHSHVYWYRQLPEEGLKFMVYLQKENIIDESGMPKERFSAEFPKEGPSILRIQQVVRGDSAAYFCASSPAASYEQYFGPGTRLTVT.

In DNA, the CDR3 is TGTGCCAGCAGTAACATGCGGCAGGGAGGCAATCAGCCCCAGCATTTT. It encodes CASSNMRQGGNQPQHF. The chain carries TRBV2 and TRBJ1-5, with D perhaps TRBD1 (5 bases). The CDR3 is made up of 16 amino acids. The V end lost 5 bases, the J end lost 2 bases, and 16 bases lay between the germline ends. Germline CDR1 is SNHLY and CDR2 is FYNNEI.

The V and J genes are TRBV11-2 and TRBJ1-5, with 8 positions matching TRBD1. This CDR3 contains 14 residues. After removal of 4 bases from V and 7 bases from J, the junction contained 6 bases not matched to a gene. The germline V gene encodes CDR1 SGHAT and CDR2 FQNNGV. CDR3 protein: CASSSDRGGQPQHF. CDR3 DNA: TGTGCCAGCAGCTCCGACAGGGGTGGACAGCCCCAGCATTTT.

The V call is TRBV28, the J call TRBJ2-6; no reliable D call. The ends were cut back, 4 bases at V and 1 base at J, with 8 bases in the middle. CDR1 and CDR2 from the germline V gene are MDHEN and SYDVKM. This CDR3 has 15 amino acids. The CDR3 DNA reads as TGTGCCAGCAGTTCAGGAATTTCTGGGGCCAACGTCCTGACTTTC. Protein product: CASSSGISGANVLTF.

The genes are TRBV6-5 and TRBJ1-3; D is unresolved. The CDR3 extends over 14 amino acids. Trimming left V 4 bases short and J 0 bases short, with 7 bases between. CDR1 and CDR2 from the germline V gene are MNHEY and SVGAGI. The CDR3 DNA reads as TGTGCCAGCAGTTCACAACTCTCTGGAAACACCATATATTTT. Protein: CASSSQLSGNTIYF.

The chain uses TRBV28 and TRBJ1-5, with unresolved D. Per germline, CDR1 MDHEN and CDR2 SYDVKM. V was trimmed by 8 bases and J by 0 bases, leaving 8 bases between them. CDR3 length equals 13 residues. CDR3 coding DNA: TGTGCCAGCGAAAGAGATAGCAATCAGCCCCAGCATTTT. This codes for CASERDSNQPQHF. The full variable domain, completed using reference TRBV28 and TRBJ1-5, is DVKVTQSSRYLVKRTGEKVFLECVQDMDHENMFWYRQDPGLGLRLIYFSYDVKMKEKGDIPEGYSVSREKKERFSLILESASTNQTSMYLCASERDSNQPQHFGDGTRLSIL.

The V and J genes are TRBV15 and TRBJ1-5; 8 bases map to TRBD1. Germline CDR1 reads LNHNV; CDR2 reads YYDKDF (reference sequence). J gave up 7 bases and V 3 bases, and 8 bases lay outside the gene matches. This CDR3 is built from 15 residues. CDR3 loop: CATSRMTGDLQPQHF. Written as DNA, the CDR3 is TGTGCCACCAGCAGGATGACAGGGGATTTGCAGCCCCAGCATTTT.

This chain joins TRBV30 and TRBJ1-2, with D possibly being TRBD1 (6 bases). The CDR3 consists of 13 residues. Looked up from germline, CDR1 is GTSNPN and CDR2 is SVGIG (reference sequence). The CDR3 region is CGGGGADSYGYTF. CDR3 DNA: TGTGGTGGGGGGGGCGCGGACTCCTATGGCTACACCTTC. Variable domain in full (rest from reference TRBV30 and TRBJ1-2): SQTIHQWPATLVQPVGSPLSLECTVEGTSNPNLYWYRQAAGRGLQLLFYSVGIGQISSEVPQNLSASRPQDRQFILSSKKLLLSDSGFYLCGGGGADSYGYTFGSGTRLTVV.

This clone has just a few counts. The V gene is TRBV2, the J gene TRBJ1-5, with a tentative D call TRBD1 (5 bases). V was clipped by 3 bases and J by 0 bases, with 9 bases between them. This CDR3 spans 15 amino acids. Germline values: CDR1 SNHLY, CDR2 FYNNEI. CDR3 nucleotide sequence: TGTGCCAGCAGTGATGGGGGATATAGCAATCAGCCCCAGCATTTT. Its protein product is CASSDGGYSNQPQHF.

This clone was recorded a few times. The chain has TRBV5-4 and TRBJ2-5, with D perhaps matching TRBD2 (6 bases). Germline V gene sequence: CDR1 SGHNT, CDR2 YYREEE (reference sequence). This CDR3 contains 15 residues. V was pared by 0 bases and J by 3 bases, with 12 bases between. CDR3 DNA sequence: TGTGCCAGCAGCTTGGGACCATCTAGCGAAGAGACCCAGTACTTC. It is translated as CASSLGPSSEETQYF.